The sequence of this T cell receptor (beta chain) was determined in a study of somatic mutations in cytotoxic T cells in rheumatoid arthritis. Study details: Collection of patient blood (over 29 ml EDTA) took place right after diagnosis, before any treatment.

Generated by immunoSEQ multiplex PCR, the TCRdb table keeps only in-frame clones and is missing some. The sample has nearly 4,500 clones, 80% seen once. Germline V CDR1 and CDR2: MNHNY, SVGAGI (reference sequence). V was trimmed by 6 bases and J by 7 bases, leaving 10 bases between them. CDR3 length: 12 amino acids. Notes on this clone: What it binds is unknown.

Whole-study results and caveats: TRBV07 showed slight underrepresentation in rheumatoid arthritis patients, unadjusted for multiple comparisons.

Sequenced input: CD8+ T cells sorted from blood. This clonotype was obtained from a woman aged 60-75 years with rheumatoid arthritis. The chain employs TRBV6-6 and TRBJ2-1, with no clear D. Written as DNA, the CDR3 is TGTGCCAGCAGCCCCGTTCTAAATGAGCAGTTCTTC. It is translated as CASSPVLNEQFF.